These 26 T cell receptor beta chains were all obtained from the same sample, sequenced in a study of T-cell memory formation after mild COVID-19. TCRdb called the 5' RACE reads again in MiXCR, with one record for every CDR3 protein. The table has over 500,000 distinct CDR3 sequences, 17% seen once. The specimen sequenced was PBMCs or a T cell subset sorted from them (not recorded which). Receptors originate from an adult woman who had mild COVID-19 (a few samples of this study predate the infection). Cell type and time point are not known.

At least ten counts were recorded for this clonotype. The chain employs TRBV18 and TRBJ2-7; 9 bases are shared with TRBD2. Germline values: CDR1 KGHSH, CDR2 LQKENI. CDR3 size: 13 residues. The J segment lost 8 bases and the V segment lost 3 bases, leaving 5 bases of the junction unmatched. The CDR3 DNA is TGTGCCAGCTCACCCGGGACTAGCTTCAAGCAGTACTTC. This codes for CASSPGTSFKQYF. Supplemented by reference TRBV18 and TRBJ2-7, the full variable domain reads NAGVMQNPRHLVRRRGQEARLRCSPMKGHSHVYWYRQLPEEGLKFMVYLQKENIIDESGMPKERFSAEFPKEGPSILRIQQVVRGDSAAYFCASSPGTSFKQYFGPGTRLTVT.

The sample holds a few counts of this clonotype. The DNA for the CDR3 is TGTGCCAGTAGTATCGGACAGCCGATCTCCTACAATGAGCAGTTCTTC. Residues: CASSIGQPISYNEQFF. The chain carries TRBV19 and TRBJ2-1; maybe TRBD1 (6 bases). The CDR3 has 16 amino acids. From germline, CDR1 is LNHDA and CDR2 SQIVND (reference sequence). Trimming pared 3 bases from V and 0 bases from J, leaving 12 bases between. The entire variable domain, with the rest obtained from reference TRBV19 and TRBJ2-1, is as follows: DGGITQSPKYLFRKEGQNVTLSCEQNLNHDAMYWYRQDPGQGLRLIYYSQIVNDFQKGDIAEGYSVSREKKESFPLTVTSAQKNPTAFYLCASSIGQPISYNEQFFGPGTRLTVL.

This clonotype was counted only a few times. The chain employs TRBV4-1 and TRBJ1-4; perhaps TRBD1 as D (5 bases). CDR1 MGHRA and CDR2 YSYEKL come from the germline V gene. The V end was cut by 1 base, the J end by 4 bases, with 16 bases between. CDR3 length equals 17 residues. The CDR3 DNA reads as TGCGCCAGCAGCCAAGGTTATTTACGACAGAATAATGAAAAACTGTTTTTT. It is translated as CASSQGYLRQNNEKLFF.

The rearrangement joins TRBV30 to TRBJ1-1, with D unclear. Germline V gene lookup returns CDR1 GTSNPN and CDR2 SVGIG (reference sequence). V lost 2 bases to trimming and J lost 4 bases, with 5 bases between them. The CDR3 loop spans 11 amino acids. The CDR3 is CAWSLITEAFF. DNA for the CDR3: TGTGCCTGGAGTCTGATCACTGAAGCTTTCTTT.

The chain is built from TRBV2 and TRBJ2-3, with 9 positions matching TRBD1. The V gene end was trimmed by 7 bases and the J gene end by 6 bases; junction bases not matched to a gene: 11. This CDR3 has 15 amino acids. CDR1 SNHLY and CDR2 FYNNEI come from the germline V gene. This chain's CDR3 is CASTATGTGQDTQYF. As DNA, the CDR3 is TGTGCCAGCACCGCGACCGGGACAGGGCAGGATACGCAGTATTTT.

This clonotype was observed a handful of times. J is TRBJ2-5 and V is TRBV13, with D possibly being TRBD2 (5 bases). Germline-derived CDR1 and CDR2 are PRHDT and FYEKMQ (reference sequence). Trimming pared 4 bases from V and 5 bases from J, leaving 8 bases between. The CDR3 consists of 12 residues. CDR3 DNA: TGTGCCAGCAGCTGGAGGAGGGAGACCCAGTACTTC. Residues: CASSWRRETQYF.

In this sample, this clonotype turned up a few times. The chain employs TRBV24-1 and TRBJ2-1; 10 bases are a match to TRBD2. The trim removed 3 bases at V and 9 bases at J, leaving 10 bases unmatched. This CDR3 is 16 amino acids long. Germline assignment: CDR1 KGHDR and CDR2 SFDVKD. In nucleotides, the CDR3 is TGTGCCACCAGTGATCTAGCGGGAGCGGGTTACCGTGAGCAGTTCTTC. As protein: CATSDLAGAGYREQFF.

The chain recombines TRBV20-1 with TRBJ1-6, with 8 bases fitting TRBD1. The trim removed 2 bases at V and 6 bases at J, leaving 6 bases unmatched. The CDR3 totals 15 residues. Germline V gene sequence: CDR1 DFQATT, CDR2 SNEGSKA (reference sequence). The CDR3 DNA reads as TGCAGTGCTAGACAGGGGGCTCACGGTAATTCACCCCTCCACTTT. Translated, it gives CSARQGAHGNSPLHF.

This clonotype was recorded many times. J is TRBJ2-3 and V is TRBV7-6; D might be TRBD1 (6 bases). Trimming shortened V by 1 base and J by 3 bases, and 11 bases separated the two germline ends. The length of the CDR3 is 15 residues. Germline-derived CDR1 and CDR2 are SGHVS and FNYEAQ. The CDR3 DNA reads TGTGCCAGCAGCTTAGGCCAGGGGATAACAGATACGCAGTATTTT. It specifies CASSLGQGITDTQYF.

This clonotype showed up many times. The chain combines TRBV15 with TRBJ2-3; 8 bases are a match to TRBD2. The CDR3 extends over 15 amino acids. V lost 6 bases to trimming and J lost 3 bases; unmatched junction nucleotides: 8. Germline assignment: CDR1 LNHNV and CDR2 YYDKDF (reference sequence). The CDR3 sequence is CATSPTGGSTDTQYF. The CDR3 nucleotides are TGTGCCACCAGTCCCACGGGGGGGTCAACAGATACGCAGTATTTT. Together with reference TRBV15 and TRBJ2-3, the CDR3 gives the full variable domain: DAMVIQNPRYQVTQFGKPVTLSCSQTLNHNVMYWYQQKSSQAPKLLFHYYDKDFNNEADTPDNFQSRRPNTSFCFLDIRSPGLGDTAMYLCATSPTGGSTDTQYFGPGTRLTVL.

The genes are TRBV27 and TRBJ2-5, with D perhaps TRBD1 (6 bases). The V gene lost 1 base and the J gene lost 5 bases, with 11 bases spanning the gap. The CDR3 sequence is 14 residues long. The V gene's germline CDR1 is MNHEY and CDR2 SMNVEV (reference sequence). The CDR3, as DNA: TGTGCCAGCAGTTTATACAGGGAGAGGGAGACCCAGTACTTC. Residues: CASSLYRERETQYF.

In its sample, this clonotype was seen many times. The V call is TRBV4-1, the J call TRBJ1-1, with D possibly being TRBD1 (6 bases). The CDR3 length is 14 residues. Germline values: CDR1 MGHRA, CDR2 YSYEKL. The V end was cut by 4 bases, the J end by 3 bases, with 12 bases between. CDR3 nucleotide sequence: TGCGCCAGCAGCCTCATGAAGGGGGACACTGAAGCTTTCTTT. As protein: CASSLMKGDTEAFF.

In this sample, this clonotype turned up a few times. The chain links TRBV7-2 to TRBJ2-5, with 12 bases fitting TRBD2. CDR1 is SGHTA, CDR2 FQGNSA, per germline. The CDR3 extends over 13 amino acids. V was clipped by 3 bases and J by 13 bases; unmatched bases: 6. CDR3 DNA: TGTGCCAGCAGCTTGACTAGCGGGGGCCCCGGGTACTTC. Translated: CASSLTSGGPGYF.

The sample holds a few counts of this clonotype. V and J are TRBV12-3 or TRBV12-4 and TRBJ2-7; D call uncertain. V lost 3 bases and J 6 bases, leaving 9 bases between the germline ends. This CDR3 has 12 amino acids. Here the CDR3 DNA reads TGTGCCAGCAGTTTGACTGCCGGCGAGCAGTACTTC. This encodes CASSLTAGEQYF.

This clonotype was seen a handful of times. V gene TRBV20-1 combines with J gene TRBJ2-1; 8 bases align to TRBD2. Losses at the gene ends were 8 bases for V and 7 bases for J; bases not matched to a gene: 13. The germline CDR1 and CDR2 sequences are DFQATT and SNEGSKA (reference sequence). The CDR3 has 14 residues. The CDR3 DNA sequence: TGCAGTCGCTTAGGCGGGAGCGGGGGTAATGAGCAGTTCTTC. Protein: CSRLGGSGGNEQFF.

The gene calls are TRBV12-3 or TRBV12-4 and TRBJ2-5; 9 nucleotides line up with TRBD2. V lost 6 bases, J lost 2 bases, and 10 bases stayed unmatched. This CDR3 is 16 amino acids long. The CDR3 loop is CASSTLAGGQQETQYF. As DNA, the CDR3 is TGTGCCAGCAGCACACTTGCGGGAGGGCAGCAAGAGACCCAGTACTTC.

This clonotype has more than one count but fewer than ten. The V call is TRBV7-6, the J call TRBJ1-1, with a possible D match to TRBD1 (6 bases). The length of the CDR3 is 13 residues. Trimming left V 4 bases short and J 6 bases short, with 12 bases between. CDR1 and CDR2 from the germline V gene are SGHVS and FNYEAQ. The CDR3 reads CASSYAEGAEAFF. CDR3 sequence (DNA): TGTGCCAGCAGCTACGCCGAGGGGGCTGAAGCTTTCTTT.

This clonotype was picked up a small number of times. This chain joins TRBV5-5 and TRBJ2-1, with unresolved D. The germline V gene encodes CDR1 SGHKS and CDR2 YYEKEE (reference sequence). This CDR3 spans 13 amino acids. With 1 base removed from V and 5 bases from J, the gap between germline ends came to 7 bases. CDR3 coding DNA: TGTGCCAGCAGCTTGTGGGCGAACAATGAGCAGTTCTTC. Translating it yields CASSLWANNEQFF.

The rearrangement uses TRBV20-1 and TRBJ2-7; possibly TRBD1 for D (6 bases). The CDR3 sequence is 13 residues long. Germline lookup yields CDR1 DFQATT and CDR2 SNEGSKA (reference sequence). V gave up 6 bases and J gave up 3 bases, with 15 bases separating them. CDR3 nucleotides: TGCAGTGCCACGGCCCAGGGGCTCTACGAGCAGTACTTC. Translated: CSATAQGLYEQYF.

This clonotype showed up just a few times. The J gene is TRBJ2-1, the V gene TRBV7-2; 14 positions agree with TRBD2. With 4 bases clipped from V and 0 bases from J, the junction kept 5 bases outside the gene matches. The CDR3 runs to 18 residues. Germline V gene lookup returns CDR1 SGHTA and CDR2 FQGNSA. This CDR3 reads CASSSTGTSGSSYNEQFF. The CDR3 DNA reads as TGTGCCAGCAGCTCGACCGGGACTAGCGGGAGCTCCTACAATGAGCAGTTCTTC.

This chain links TRBV10-3 with TRBJ1-1, with TRBD1 matching over 9 bases. Germline CDR1 reads ENHRY; CDR2 reads SYGVKD. The V and J ends lost 2 bases and 7 bases, in that order; junction bases with no gene match: 5. CDR3 length equals 14 residues. CDR3 loop: CAISETGGSSEAFF. CDR3 nucleotide sequence: TGTGCCATCAGTGAGACAGGGGGCTCGAGTGAAGCTTTCTTT.

The chain combines TRBV4-2 with TRBJ2-1; D is unresolved. Trimming took off 0 bases at V and 2 bases at J, with 17 bases between the two ends. The length of the CDR3 is 18 residues. Germline lookup yields CDR1 LGHNA and CDR2 YNFKEQ. The CDR3 region has the DNA TGTGCCAGCAGCCAAGATTCCTATCAAAGGACGACCTACAATGAGCAGTTCTTC. The encoded protein is CASSQDSYQRTTYNEQFF.

The J gene is TRBJ2-1, the V gene TRBV5-6, with TRBD2 identical over 16 bases. The V gene end was trimmed by 4 bases and the J gene end by 14 bases; junction bases not matched to a gene: 9. Germline CDR1 SGHDT, CDR2 YYEEEE. CDR3 length equals 15 residues. This chain's CDR3 is CASSPGTSGRVPEFF. CDR3 DNA sequence: TGTGCCAGCAGCCCGGGGACTAGCGGGAGGGTACCGGAGTTCTTC.

The table lists this clonotype with a few counts. The chain couples TRBV6-5 to TRBJ1-2; 8 bases line up with TRBD1. Germline V gene sequence: CDR1 MNHEY, CDR2 SVGAGI. The trim removed 2 bases at V and 8 bases at J, leaving 13 bases unmatched. The CDR3 spans 16 residues. DNA of the CDR3: TGTGCCAGCAGTTACGGTGTTCCAGGGGGCAGGAGGGGCTACACCTTC. As protein: CASSYGVPGGRRGYTF.

This clonotype was found a few times. CDR3 sequence reads: CASSYRQLNEQFF. In DNA form, the CDR3 reads TGTGCCAGCAGTTACCGACAACTAAATGAGCAGTTCTTC. The chain joins TRBV6-5 to TRBJ2-1; D is unresolved. Germline V gene data show CDR1 as MNHEY and CDR2 as SVGAGI. V dropped 2 bases and J dropped 7 bases, with 9 bases sitting between them. This CDR3 has 13 residues.

In its sample, this clonotype was seen a few times. CDR3 DNA: TGCAGCGTAGGGGACAGCGTAAACATTCAGTACTTC. This gives the protein CSVGDSVNIQYF. This chain joins TRBV29-1 and TRBJ2-4; 7 bases agree with TRBD1. Germline values: CDR1 SQVTM, CDR2 ANQGSEA. This CDR3 comprises 12 residues. V lost 6 bases to trimming and J lost 6 bases; unmatched junction nucleotides: 5. Full variable domain (remainder filled in from reference TRBV29-1 and TRBJ2-4): SAVISQKPSRDICQRGTSLTIQCQVDSQVTMMFWYRQQPGQSLTLIATANQGSEATYESGFVIDKFPISRPNLTFSTLTVSNMSPEDSSIYLCSVGDSVNIQYFGAGTRLSVL.